This passage covers 28 T cell receptor beta chains from one sample sequenced in a study of identifying expanded T cells in peripheral blood. The data were produced by immunoSEQ multiplex PCR, yet TCRdb's version contains in-frame clones alone and is incomplete. The sample holds around 60,000 clones, under 85% seen once. The sample comprised blood. The receptors come from a person between 18 and 69 years old in good health.

The V and J genes are TRBV5-6 and TRBJ2-7, with D possibly being TRBD1 (5 bases). The germline CDR1 and CDR2 sequences are SGHDT and YYEEEE. This CDR3 has 12 residues. Deletions cut 4 bases from V and 6 bases from J, with 11 bases between. CDR3 region: CASSRTGSEQYF. The DNA for the CDR3 is TGTGCCAGCAGCAGAACAGGAAGCGAGCAGTACTTC.

The chain couples TRBV5-1 to TRBJ1-1; D remains unclear. Trimming took off 2 bases at V and 4 bases at J, with 15 bases between the two ends. The CDR3 loop spans 15 amino acids. The germline CDR1 and CDR2 sequences are SGHRS and YFSETQ. DNA for the CDR3: TGCGCCAGCAGCTTCAAGGCCCGGGGTGGCACTGAAGCTTTCTTT. It encodes CASSFKARGGTEAFF.

This clone was counted once. V usage is TRBV12-5 and J usage is TRBJ2-1, with TRBD2 matching over 7 bases. The CDR3 sequence is 15 residues long. Germline V gives CDR1 LGHNT, CDR2 FRNRAP. After removal of 7 bases from V and 2 bases from J, the junction contained 8 bases not matched to a gene. The CDR3 DNA reads TGTGCTAGTGCCGAGACTAGCAGCCCCTACAATGAGCAGTTCTTC. Protein product: CASAETSSPYNEQFF.

This clone was counted once. The rearrangement uses TRBV6-6 and TRBJ2-1; D remains ambiguous. V was shortened by 7 bases and J by 8 bases, with 9 bases between the two germline ends. Germline lookup yields CDR1 MNHNY and CDR2 SVGAGI (reference sequence). The CDR3 has 11 residues. The CDR3 DNA follows: TGTGCCAGCATTCTTGGGGATGAGCAGTTCTTC. It specifies CASILGDEQFF.

V usage is TRBV11-3 and J usage is TRBJ2-2; D ambiguous. Germline V gene lookup returns CDR1 SGHNT and CDR2 YENEEA. This CDR3 comprises 11 residues. V was shortened by 4 bases and J by 7 bases, with 4 bases between the two germline ends. CDR3 bases: TGTGCCAGCAGCTGGGACGGGGAGCTGTTTTTT. It codes for CASSWDGELFF.

In DNA form, the CDR3 reads TGTGCCAGCAGTGAATTGGAGACAGGGGCTGGAAACACCATATATTTT. This codes for CASSELETGAGNTIYF. The V and J genes are TRBV2 and TRBJ1-3; 8 nucleotides align to TRBD1. The V segment lost 2 bases and the J segment 2 bases; nucleotides outside the gene matches: 5. The CDR3 sequence is 16 residues long. Germline lookup yields CDR1 SNHLY and CDR2 FYNNEI.

The gene calls are TRBV6-5 and TRBJ1-3; D is ambiguous. CDR1 and CDR2 from the germline V gene are MNHEY and SVGAGI. CDR3 size: 13 residues. V dropped 6 bases and J dropped 0 bases, with 6 bases sitting between them. CDR3 DNA sequence: TGTGCCAGCAGCCAAACCTCTGGAAACACCATATATTTT. It translates to CASSQTSGNTIYF.

Here the CDR3 DNA reads TGTGCCAGCAGCTCAATGGCTAGCGGGAGAGAGACCCAGTACTTC. The encoded protein is CASSSMASGRETQYF. The chain joins TRBV7-2 to TRBJ2-5; TRBD2 aligns across 10 bases. The J segment lost 4 bases and the V segment lost 4 bases, leaving 6 bases of the junction unmatched. This CDR3 has 15 residues. Germline CDR1 reads SGHTA; CDR2 reads FQGNSA.

In the case of this clone: Other DNA sequences of this sample code for an identical CDR3. This chain uses TRBV11-2 with TRBJ1-2; 8 bases are a match to TRBD1. The CDR3 is 13 amino acids. In germline, CDR1 is SGHAT, CDR2 FQNNGV. J lost 7 bases, V lost 2 bases, and 3 bases had no gene match. The CDR3 DNA reads TGTGCCAGCAGCTTACAGGGGGCAGGTGGCTACACCTTC. Translation: CASSLQGAGGYTF.

This clone was seen only once. The chain carries TRBV28 and TRBJ2-1, with TRBD2 identical over 9 bases. The ends lost 2 bases at V and 8 bases at J; junction bases unmatched: 16. Germline lookup yields CDR1 MDHEN and CDR2 SYDVKM. This CDR3 region has 18 residues. CDR3 residues: CASSLLPSTPGLAYEQFF. The CDR3 DNA reads TGTGCCAGCAGTTTACTACCCTCAACCCCGGGACTAGCCTATGAGCAGTTCTTC.

V is TRBV13 and J is TRBJ2-1; maybe TRBD2 (6 bases). The germline V gene encodes CDR1 PRHDT and CDR2 FYEKMQ (reference sequence). This CDR3 comprises 17 residues. Trimming left V 5 bases short and J 5 bases short, with 22 bases between. In DNA form, the CDR3 reads TGTGCCAGCAGCGCCCGGGGGAGCGGTCCGACGAACAATGAGCAGTTCTTC. Protein: CASSARGSGPTNNEQFF.

This chain connects TRBV2 to TRBJ2-5, with unresolved D. Trimming took off 3 bases at V and 5 bases at J, with 13 bases between the two ends. Germline V lookup: CDR1 SNHLY, CDR2 FYNNEI. This CDR3 is 14 amino acids long. CDR3 bases: TGTGCCAGCAGTGACCCGGTAGGAGCGGAGACCCAGTACTTC. The encoded protein is CASSDPVGAETQYF.

V usage is TRBV30 and J usage is TRBJ2-3, with D perhaps being TRBD1 or TRBD2 (6 bases each). V lost 5 bases, J lost 2 bases, and 14 bases lay in between. The CDR3 sequence is 14 residues long. Germline loops: CDR1 GTSNPN, CDR2 SVGIG (reference sequence). The CDR3 DNA is TGTGCCTGGGGGGGGCTTCTATCCACAGATACGCAGTATTTT. It encodes CAWGGLLSTDTQYF.

This sequence joins TRBV29-1 and TRBJ2-5, with D hard to call. Germline V gene data show CDR1 as SQVTM and CDR2 as ANQGSEA. Trimming took off 4 bases at V and 2 bases at J, with 8 bases between the two ends. The CDR3 spans 12 residues. The CDR3 DNA sequence: TGCAGCGTTGTTTTTGCTCAAGAGACCCAGTACTTC. Translation gives CSVVFAQETQYF.

This clone has a handful of counts. The chain carries TRBV14 and TRBJ1-3; D is possibly TRBD1 (5 bases). With 4 bases removed from V and 0 bases from J, the gap between germline ends came to 16 bases. Germline V gene lookup returns CDR1 SGHDN and CDR2 FVKESK. The CDR3 totals 17 residues. This CDR3 is CASSPSAGVPSGNTIYF. CDR3 sequence (DNA): TGTGCCAGCAGCCCCTCTGCGGGGGTCCCCTCTGGAAACACCATATATTTT.

V is TRBV18 and J is TRBJ1-1, with 9 nucleotides matching TRBD1. The CDR3 extends over 14 amino acids. Per the germline V gene, CDR1 is KGHSH and CDR2 is LQKENI. V lost 6 bases, J lost 5 bases, and 7 bases stayed unmatched. In DNA, the CDR3 is TGTGCCAGCTCGGCGGGACAGGGAGGGACTGAAGCTTTCTTT. This encodes CASSAGQGGTEAFF.

V is TRBV6-4 and J is TRBJ2-1; perhaps TRBD1 as D (5 bases). The length of the CDR3 is 13 residues. The V end lost 0 bases, the J end lost 10 bases, and 10 bases lay between the germline ends. In germline, CDR1 is MRHNA, CDR2 SNTAGT. CDR3 residues: CASSDSGPSEQFF. The CDR3 DNA sequence: TGTGCCAGCAGTGACTCGGGGCCAAGCGAGCAGTTCTTC.

The chain couples TRBV6-5 to TRBJ2-5; 8 nucleotides agree with TRBD2. This CDR3 is built from 13 residues. V shed 8 bases and J 5 bases; nucleotides not matched to a gene: 7. Germline-derived CDR1 and CDR2 are MNHEY and SVGAGI. For the CDR3, the DNA is TGTGCCAGCGGTCGACTAGCGCTGGAGACCCAGTACTTC. This translates into CASGRLALETQYF.

The chain has TRBV5-6 and TRBJ2-7; D may be TRBD2 (5 bases). Trimming shortened V by 4 bases and J by 7 bases, and 12 bases separated the two germline ends. Germline CDR1 SGHDT, CDR2 YYEEEE. The CDR3 consists of 12 residues. DNA of the CDR3: TGTGCCAGCAGCCCCGGACTTGGGGAGCAGTACGTC. The encoded protein is CASSPGLGEQYV.

This clone was recorded once. V gene TRBV30 combines with J gene TRBJ2-1; D call uncertain. The CDR3 spans 13 residues. The V and J ends lost 2 bases and 7 bases respectively, with 12 bases between them. Germline lookup yields CDR1 GTSNPN and CDR2 SVGIG (reference sequence). In nucleotides, the CDR3 is TGTGCCTGGAGTACTCAACCTCGGAATGAGCAGTTCTTC. It encodes CAWSTQPRNEQFF.

The chain combines TRBV6-5 with TRBJ2-1; D is uncertain. V was clipped by 11 bases and J by 5 bases, with 16 bases between them. Per germline, CDR1 MNHEY and CDR2 SVGAGI. This CDR3 has 13 residues. The CDR3 nucleotides are TGTGCCGCCCGTGGGCAGTTAAACAATGAGCAGTTCTTC. Protein sequence: CAARGQLNNEQFF.

The chain links TRBV7-2 to TRBJ2-7; perhaps TRBD2 as D (6 bases). The CDR3 consists of 13 residues. The germline V gene encodes CDR1 SGHTA and CDR2 FQGNSA. Trimming cost V 1 base and J 3 bases, with 7 bases left between them. Here the CDR3 reads CASSLGLDYEQYF. Written as DNA, the CDR3 is TGTGCCAGCAGCTTAGGACTAGACTACGAGCAGTACTTC.

The CDR3 here is CASSRTGIHSGANVLTF. The DNA for the CDR3 is TGTGCCAGCAGCCGCACAGGGATCCACTCTGGGGCCAACGTCCTGACTTTC. The V gene is TRBV5-6, the J gene TRBJ2-6, with D possibly being TRBD1 (6 bases). This CDR3 has 17 amino acids. Germline loops: CDR1 SGHDT, CDR2 YYEEEE. V was cut by 4 bases and J by 0 bases, with 14 bases left in between.

The chain has TRBV19 and TRBJ1-2; D gene ambiguous. Trimming removed 7 bases from V and 8 bases from J, with 23 bases in between. CDR1 is LNHDA, CDR2 SQIVND, per germline (reference sequence). This CDR3 comprises 15 residues. The chain's CDR3 is CASNRPSTSTYGYTF. CDR3 sequence (DNA): TGTGCCAGTAATCGGCCTTCCACTTCCACCTACGGCTACACCTTC.

The chain is built from TRBV6-1 and TRBJ1-5, with D tentatively TRBD1 (6 bases). The germline V gene has CDR1 MNHNS and CDR2 SASEGT. The length of the CDR3 is 13 residues. Trimming removed 3 bases from V and 11 bases from J, with 14 bases in between. The CDR3 bases are TGTGCCAGCAGTGACAGGGGAATCACAACCCAGCATTTT. Its protein is CASSDRGITTQHF.

This clone was counted once. The J gene is TRBJ2-5, the V gene TRBV7-6; D unclear. CDR1 SGHVS and CDR2 FNYEAQ come from the germline V gene. The CDR3 sequence is 12 residues long. Between the trimmed V and J ends, which lost 8 bases and 4 bases, there was a span of 11 bases. CDR3 amino acids: CASSGFGETQYF. The CDR3 bases are TGTGCCAGCTCCGGGTTTGGAGAGACCCAGTACTTC.

The J gene is TRBJ2-2, the V gene TRBV5-4, with 7 bases aligning to TRBD1. This CDR3 has 16 residues. The germline V gene encodes CDR1 SGHNT and CDR2 YYREEE (reference sequence). V gave up 4 bases and J gave up 1 base; unmatched junction bases: 7. The CDR3 spells CASSPGDRLNTGELFF. Here the CDR3 DNA reads TGTGCCAGCAGCCCAGGGGACAGACTGAACACCGGGGAGCTGTTTTTT.

This rearrangement joins TRBV5-6 to TRBJ1-2; tentatively, D is TRBD1 (5 bases). This CDR3 comprises 13 residues. CDR1 is SGHDT and CDR2 is YYEEEE in the germline V gene. Trimming took off 2 bases at V and 7 bases at J, with 12 bases between the two ends. The CDR3 reads CASSFPQGGGYTF. The CDR3 region has the DNA TGTGCCAGCAGCTTCCCCCAGGGAGGTGGCTACACCTTC.